The 26 T cell receptor beta chains presented below share a single source sample, sequenced in a study of blood T cell repertoires in COVID-19. The data were produced by immunoSEQ multiplex PCR, yet TCRdb's version contains in-frame clones alone and is incomplete. The sample holds about 300,000 clones, 90% to 95% seen once. The sequenced sample was peripheral blood. These receptors all come from a woman aged 30 to 39 with COVID-19, enrolled during active disease.

The chain is built from TRBV5-6 and TRBJ2-1; TRBD2 matches at 8 bases. V lost 3 bases to trimming and J lost 5 bases; unmatched junction nucleotides: 10. CDR1 is SGHDT, CDR2 YYEEEE, per germline. There are 16 residues in the CDR3. CDR3: CASSSTSGPGDNEQFF. As DNA, the CDR3 is TGTGCCAGCAGCTCCACTAGCGGCCCTGGGGACAATGAGCAGTTCTTC.

This chain uses TRBV7-9 with TRBJ2-1; 9 nucleotides agree with TRBD2. This CDR3 has 14 amino acids. J lost 9 bases, V lost 2 bases, and 5 bases had no gene match. The V gene's germline CDR1 is SEHNR and CDR2 FQNEAQ (reference sequence). CDR3 protein: CASSLSSGRIEQFF. The CDR3 DNA sequence: TGTGCCAGCAGCTTAAGTAGCGGGAGAATTGAGCAGTTCTTC.

The V call is TRBV29-1, the J call TRBJ2-7, with TRBD2 identical over 13 bases. CDR3 length equals 14 residues. CDR1 and CDR2 from the germline V gene are SQVTM and ANQGSEA. V shed 6 bases and J 3 bases; nucleotides not matched to a gene: 5. The CDR3 bases are TGCAGCGTAGTTGGACTAGCGGGAGTCTACGAGCAGTACTTC. Translating gives CSVVGLAGVYEQYF.

This clone was seen just once. V usage is TRBV20-1 and J usage is TRBJ2-7; 9 nucleotides align to TRBD2. The junction had 6 bases not matched to a gene; V was cut back by 3 bases and J by 12 bases. CDR3 length: 11 residues. In germline, CDR1 is DFQATT, CDR2 SNEGSKA (reference sequence). The CDR3 DNA sequence: TGCAGTGCTAGTGTAGCGGGAGTACCGTACTTC. Protein sequence: CSASVAGVPYF.

The rearrangement uses TRBV7-2 and TRBJ1-5; D is ambiguous. CDR1 and CDR2 from the germline V gene are SGHTA and FQGNSA. V was clipped by 5 bases and J by 6 bases, with 20 bases between them. The CDR3 contains 16 residues. The DNA for the CDR3 is TGTGCCAGCAGCCCGAACCCCTCAGGAAGCGGTCAGCCCCAGCATTTT. Its translation is CASSPNPSGSGQPQHF.

The chain uses TRBV7-9 and TRBJ2-2; D unresolved. The CDR3 length is 15 residues. The germline gives CDR1 SEHNR, CDR2 FQNEAQ (reference sequence). The germline V and J ends were trimmed by 3 bases and 1 base, with 9 bases remaining between them. The CDR3 sequence: CASSFDSMNTGELFF. The CDR3 DNA reads TGTGCCAGCAGCTTCGACTCGATGAACACCGGGGAGCTGTTTTTT.

In its sample, this clone was seen a few times. CDR3 bases: TGTGCCAGCAGCTTCACACCGGACAGGGGCGATAGCAATCAGCCCCAGCATTTT. Its translation: CASSFTPDRGDSNQPQHF. J is TRBJ1-5 and V is TRBV7-9; TRBD1 agrees at 9 bases. The CDR3 runs 18 residues. Trimming at V came to 3 bases and at J to 0 bases, leaving 9 bases not matched to a gene. CDR1 is SEHNR, CDR2 FQNEAQ, per germline (reference sequence).

The gene calls are TRBV5-4 and TRBJ2-3, with 13 positions matching TRBD2. The CDR3 spans 16 residues. V shed 4 bases, J shed 4 bases, and the junction held 6 bases outside the gene matches. CDR1 and CDR2 from the germline V gene are SGHNT and YYREEE (reference sequence). The CDR3 region is CASSNGLAGVPDTQYF. CDR3 coding DNA: TGTGCCAGCAGCAACGGACTAGCGGGAGTGCCAGATACGCAGTATTTT.

This chain uses TRBV7-9 with TRBJ1-1; D remains ambiguous. The CDR3 contains 13 residues. CDR1 is SEHNR, CDR2 FQNEAQ, per germline (reference sequence). Deletions cut 7 bases from V and 4 bases from J, with 13 bases between. As DNA, the CDR3 is TGTGCCAGCAATCGCGGGGATATCACTGAAGCTTTCTTT. Protein product: CASNRGDITEAFF.

The genes are TRBV30 and TRBJ1-5; a possible D gene is TRBD1 (6 bases). CDR3 length equals 18 residues. V dropped 0 bases and J dropped 2 bases, with 20 bases sitting between them. In germline, CDR1 is GTSNPN, CDR2 SVGIG (reference sequence). The CDR3 region is CAWSVGVGTPRGNQPQHF. In DNA form, the CDR3 reads TGTGCCTGGAGTGTAGGTGTGGGGACACCAAGGGGCAATCAGCCCCAGCATTTT.

The rearrangement links TRBV10-2 to TRBJ2-1; D not resolved. V was shortened by 0 bases and J by 10 bases, with 7 bases between the two germline ends. This CDR3 region has 12 residues. The germline V gene has CDR1 WSHSY and CDR2 SAAADI. The CDR3 loop is CASSESILEQFF. The CDR3 DNA sequence: TGCGCCAGCAGTGAGTCTATCCTAGAGCAGTTCTTC.

The chain combines TRBV24-1 with TRBJ2-5; TRBD1 matches at 7 bases. Germline V gene data show CDR1 as KGHDR and CDR2 as SFDVKD. There are 15 residues in the CDR3. Trimming took 3 bases from V and 2 from J; bases not matched to a gene: 5. As DNA, the CDR3 is TGTGCCACCAGTGATAGGGACAGCTATCAAGAGACCCAGTACTTC. Its translation: CATSDRDSYQETQYF.

The chain uses TRBV7-2 and TRBJ2-7; D may be TRBD1 (5 bases). CDR1 SGHTA and CDR2 FQGNSA come from the germline V gene. Trimming took off 7 bases at V and 1 base at J, with 14 bases between the two ends. The CDR3 is 14 residues long. The CDR3 protein is CASTDSAGSYEQYF. The CDR3, as DNA: TGTGCCAGCACCGACTCGGCAGGGTCCTACGAGCAGTACTTC. The full variable domain, in which reference TRBV7-2 and TRBJ2-7 provide the parts outside the CDR3, is GAGVSQSPSNKVTEKGKDVELRCDPISGHTALYWYRQSLGQGLEFLIYFQGNSAPDKSGLPSDRFSAERTGGSVSTLTIQRTQQEDSAVYLCASTDSAGSYEQYFGPGTRLTVT.

Of note for this clone: The identical CDR3 is also encoded by other nucleotide sequences in the sample. J is TRBJ2-2 and V is TRBV24-1, with 9 positions matching TRBD1. From germline, CDR1 is KGHDR and CDR2 SFDVKD. The CDR3 is made up of 13 amino acids. The V and J ends lost 10 bases and 1 base, in that order; junction bases with no gene match: 0. The CDR3 DNA is TGTGCCACGGGACAGGGGAACACCGGGGAGCTGTTTTTT. It is translated as CATGQGNTGELFF.

The gene calls are TRBV28 and TRBJ1-6; D perhaps matches TRBD1 (6 bases). CDR1 is MDHEN, CDR2 SYDVKM, per germline. With 6 bases removed from V and 13 bases from J, the gap between germline ends came to 13 bases. The CDR3 spans 12 residues. CDR3 protein: CASRLQGTPLHF. The CDR3 nucleotides are TGTGCCAGCAGATTACAGGGTACTCCCCTCCACTTT.

This clone was recorded a few times. V gene TRBV30 combines with J gene TRBJ1-4; 10 bases agree with TRBD1. V gave up 2 bases and J gave up 8 bases; unmatched junction bases: 14. This CDR3 has 17 amino acids. CDR1 and CDR2 from the germline V gene are GTSNPN and SVGIG (reference sequence). CDR3 coding DNA: TGTGCCTGGAGTCCCTCGAAGGGACAGGGGTCCCGAGAAAAACTGTTTTTT. This sequence encodes CAWSPSKGQGSREKLFF.

This chain uses TRBV5-3 with TRBJ2-7, with D possibly matching TRBD2 (6 bases). TRBV5-3 is classed as an ORF, of uncertain function. The length of the CDR3 is 16 residues. The V gene lost 3 bases and the J gene lost 2 bases, with 18 bases spanning the gap. CDR3: CARSSVEGPLTYEQYF. CDR3 bases: TGTGCCAGAAGCTCCGTGGAGGGGCCCCTAACCTACGAGCAGTACTTC.

V and J are TRBV19 and TRBJ2-7; 7 bases map to TRBD2. The V and J ends lost 0 bases and 4 bases, in that order; junction bases with no gene match: 6. Germline V gene data show CDR1 as LNHDA and CDR2 as SQIVND (reference sequence). The CDR3 has 15 amino acids. CDR3 sequence reads: CASSIEASGIYEQYF. The CDR3 DNA is TGTGCCAGTAGTATAGAGGCTAGCGGAATTTACGAGCAGTACTTC.

V is TRBV10-3 and J is TRBJ2-3; D not resolved. Trimming stripped 10 bases from V and 2 bases from J, with 10 bases between. CDR3 size: 12 residues. Germline CDR1 is ENHRY and CDR2 is SYGVKD. The CDR3 sequence: CATRLNTDTQYF. DNA of the CDR3: TGTGCCACACGACTTAACACAGATACGCAGTATTTT.

CDR3 DNA: TGTGCCAGTAGTATCCCGGGACTAGCGGGAGGGGATGAGCAGTTCTTC. This gives the protein CASSIPGLAGGDEQFF. The chain has TRBV19 and TRBJ2-1, with TRBD2 identical over 16 bases. V trimming: 3 bases; J trimming: 8 bases; junction bases outside the gene matches: 4. The CDR3 totals 16 residues. Germline values: CDR1 LNHDA, CDR2 SQIVND (reference sequence).

The chain carries TRBV6-5 and TRBJ1-1; D uncertain. This CDR3 has 14 amino acids. V lost 6 bases, J lost 5 bases, and 16 bases lay in between. CDR1 MNHEY and CDR2 SVGAGI come from the germline V gene. CDR3 loop: CASRPPEGRTEAFF. The CDR3 DNA is TGTGCCAGCAGACCCCCTGAGGGTAGGACTGAAGCTTTCTTT.

The V call is TRBV5-1, the J call TRBJ2-7; 7 bases are a match to TRBD1. CDR3 length equals 17 residues. V lost 4 bases to trimming and J lost 0 bases; unmatched junction nucleotides: 13. Germline V CDR1 and CDR2: SGHRS, YFSETQ. CDR3 nucleotides: TGCGCCAGCAGCCCTGGGACAGACCTGCTGACCTCCTACGAGCAGTACTTC. Its protein is CASSPGTDLLTSYEQYF.

The gene calls are TRBV30 and TRBJ1-2, with D possibly being TRBD1 (6 bases). Germline CDR1 reads GTSNPN; CDR2 reads SVGIG (reference sequence). The CDR3 sequence is 12 residues long. Deletions cut 2 bases from V and 2 bases from J, with 6 bases between. CDR3 region: CAWSQGNYGYTF. In DNA, the CDR3 is TGTGCCTGGAGTCAGGGGAACTATGGCTACACCTTC.

This clone was seen once. The gene calls are TRBV27 and TRBJ1-6, with TRBD1 matching over 8 bases. The CDR3 is made up of 14 amino acids. Germline V gives CDR1 MNHEY, CDR2 SMNVEV (reference sequence). The J segment lost 9 bases and the V segment lost 7 bases, leaving 8 bases of the junction unmatched. This CDR3 is CASTRQGSSSPLHF. The CDR3 DNA follows: TGTGCCAGCACCCGACAGGGGTCAAGTTCACCCCTCCACTTT.

J is TRBJ2-2 and V is TRBV7-6; 9 nucleotides align to TRBD1. The V segment lost 3 bases and the J segment 3 bases; nucleotides outside the gene matches: 2. CDR1 is SGHVS, CDR2 FNYEAQ, per germline. The CDR3 runs to 15 residues. As DNA, the CDR3 is TGTGCCAGCAGCTTGGGACAGGGTTACACCGGGGAGCTGTTTTTT. This gives the protein CASSLGQGYTGELFF.

This chain connects TRBV7-6 to TRBJ1-5; 8 bases line up with TRBD1. This CDR3 has 16 amino acids. With V trimmed by 1 base and J by 1 base, 3 bases remained unmatched. Germline loops: CDR1 SGHVS, CDR2 FNYEAQ. CDR3 protein: CASSLGRGPSNQPQHF. CDR3 bases: TGTGCCAGCAGCTTAGGCAGGGGGCCGAGCAATCAGCCCCAGCATTTT.